This TCR beta chain originates from a study of T cells expressing NK-cell markers. Study-level information: Sorted CD3+CD56+NKG2C+, CD3+CD56+NKG2C- and CD3+CD56-NKG2C+ T cells provided the TCR beta repertoires.

From its re-call of the 5' RACE reads, TCRdb lists each CDR3 protein once, without DNA. The sample table sets out about 300,000 distinct CDR3 sequences. This CDR3 has 13 amino acids. Germline V gene sequence: CDR1 SQVTM, CDR2 ANQGSEA. The receptor comes from a woman aged 18-70 years in good health. The chain joins TRBV29-1 to TRBJ2-6. Sequencing was carried out using blood T cells: a sorted CD56 or NKG2C T cell subset, CD4+ or CD8+ T cells, or bulk PBMC T cells (not recorded which). CDR3: CSVVDSGANVLTF.